This is a list of T cell receptor beta chains from one sample in a study of shared clonotypes between healthy human individuals. The data were produced by immunoSEQ multiplex PCR, yet TCRdb's version contains in-frame clones alone and is incomplete. The table lists 950,000 to 1,200,000 clones, 60% to 85% of them singletons. The sequencing input was memory CD4+ T cells from PBMCs. These receptors were obtained from a man younger than 35 in good health. Some clones in this sample may be carry-over from other donors' samples. The CDR3 runs from the conserved cysteine through the conserved F or W. Fields, in order: clone size, J gene, D gene, V gene, CDR3 DNA, CDR3 protein. A D gene is named only where the DNA matches it firmly. Part of the rows lack a size; the others show once, few, many or a class for expanded clones.

NA TRBJ1-4 NA TRBV5-1 TGCGCCAGCAGCAGGGGGGCGGGTGATGAAAAACTGTTTTTT CASSRGAGDEKLFF
NA TRBJ1-5 NA TRBV6-5 TGTGCCTCCCAACGGGACGACAATCAGCCCCAGCATTTT CASQRDDNQPQHF
few TRBJ2-1 TRBD2 TRBV6-1 TGTGCCAGCAGTACGAGGACTAGCGGGATAAATGAGCAGTTCTTC CASSTRTSGINEQFF
NA TRBJ2-5 TRBD1 TRBV11-2 TGTGCCAGCAGCATCGGACAGGGGATCGTGACCCAGTACTTC CASSIGQGIVTQYF
once TRBJ1-2 NA TRBV28 TGTGCCAGCAGTTTATCTGCAGTTACCTATGGCTACACCTTC CASSLSAVTYGYTF
NA TRBJ2-3 NA TRBV20-1 TGCAGTGCTAGTCGGGATACGCAGTATTTT CSASRDTQYF
NA TRBJ2-7 TRBD1 TRBV2 TGTGCCAGCAGTTATGGGACAGGAACGTACGAGCAGTACTTC CASSYGTGTYEQYF
NA TRBJ1-2 TRBD1 TRBV11-2 TGTGCCAGCACCCAGTTGGGACAGAACTATGGCTACACCTTC CASTQLGQNYGYTF
NA TRBJ2-1 TRBD1 TRBV7-2 TGTGCCAGCAGTCCGGGACAGATAAACAATGAGCAGTTCTTC CASSPGQINNEQFF
few TRBJ2-5 NA TRBV4-1 TGCGCCAGCAGCCAAGAACCTACTACGCGGCACTACAAAGAGACCCAGTACTTC CASSQEPTTRHYKETQYF
NA TRBJ2-5 NA TRBV29-1 TGCAGCGTCTCTATAGGAGGCGCGGGGGAGACCCAGTACTTC CSVSIGGAGETQYF
NA TRBJ1-2 TRBD1 TRBV30 TGTGCCACGACGAGGACAGGGGGCGGTGGCTACACCTTC CATTRTGGGGYTF
NA TRBJ2-7 TRBD1 TRBV4-1 TGCGCCAGCAGCCAGACGACAGGGGATCAGTACGAGCAGTACTTC CASSQTTGDQYEQYF
NA TRBJ1-1 NA TRBV19 TGTGCCAGTTCCCGGGGCCTGAACACTGAAGCTTTCTTT CASSRGLNTEAFF
NA TRBJ2-5 TRBD2 TRBV9 TGTGCCAGCAGCGGTAGCGGGAGTAGGGGAGAGACCCAGTACTTC CASSGSGSRGETQYF
few TRBJ1-2 NA TRBV30 TGTGCCGGACACTTCGACCAGGACGGCGATGGCTACACCTTC CAGHFDQDGDGYTF
NA TRBJ1-5 TRBD1 TRBV28 TGTGCCAGCAGCCCCGAGGACAGGGCAAATCAGCCCCAGCATTTT CASSPEDRANQPQHF
NA TRBJ1-5 NA TRBV7-6 TGTGCCAGCAGCTTAAGCGGGGCCAGCAATCAGCCCCAGCATTTT CASSLSGASNQPQHF
NA TRBJ1-5 NA TRBV4-1 TGCGCCAGCAGCCAAGATCACGGTGTTCAGCCCCAGCATTTT CASSQDHGVQPQHF
few TRBJ2-3 TRBD1 TRBV11-2 TGTGCCAGCAGCTTAGAAGGGACAGGGTATGGAACAGATACGCAGTATTTT CASSLEGTGYGTDTQYF
once TRBJ2-7 TRBD2 TRBV29-1 TGCAGCGTCAATGGACTAGCGGGAGACGAGCAGTACTTC CSVNGLAGDEQYF
once TRBJ2-1 TRBD2 TRBV28 TGTGCCAGCAGTTCCATAGCGGGAGACTCCTACAATGAGCAGTTCTTC CASSSIAGDSYNEQFF
NA TRBJ2-5 TRBD2 TRBV7-2 TGTGCCAGCAGCCCAAGACTAGCGGGAGGGGAGACCCAGTACTTC CASSPRLAGGETQYF
many TRBJ2-7 TRBD2 TRBV5-1 TGCGCCAGCAGCCCAGCTCGGACTAGCGGGAAATACGAGCAGTACTTC CASSPARTSGKYEQYF
NA TRBJ2-5 TRBD2 TRBV29-1 TGCAGCGTTGCCGGGGGGTTAGAGACCCAGTACTTC CSVAGGLETQYF
few TRBJ1-5 NA TRBV10-3 TGTGCCTCCCGGGGCAGGGCGGATCAGCCCCAGCATTTT CASRGRADQPQHF
once TRBJ1-5 NA TRBV11-2 TGTGCCAGCAGCTCGGGGGGGCAGGGCAATCAGCCCCAGCATTTT CASSSGGQGNQPQHF
NA TRBJ2-5 TRBD1 TRBV28 TGTGCCAGCAGCACACGCCGGGACAGGGGGGAGCGAGAGACCCAGTACTTC CASSTRRDRGERETQYF
NA TRBJ2-3 NA TRBV27 TGTGCCAGCAGTTTTACGGGGAGCGCAGATACGCAGTATTTT CASSFTGSADTQYF
NA TRBJ2-1 TRBD2 TRBV27 TGTGCCAGCAGGCCTACAGCGGGAGGGTACAATGAGCAGTTCTTC CASRPTAGGYNEQFF
NA TRBJ1-5 NA TRBV28 TGTGCCAGCAGTTGGGGCGGGAACAGTCAGCCCCAGCATTTT CASSWGGNSQPQHF
once TRBJ2-5 NA TRBV5-1 TGCGCCAGCAGCTTGTTGCCGAACCTGGAGACCCAGTACTTC CASSLLPNLETQYF
NA TRBJ1-3 NA TRBV6-5 TGTGCCAGCAGTACGGCGGGAGTCTCTGGAAACACCATATATTTT CASSTAGVSGNTIYF
NA TRBJ1-4 NA TRBV4-2 TGTGCCAGCAGCCCCCCGGTACGGGGAGAGGAAAAACTGTTTTTT CASSPPVRGEEKLFF
NA TRBJ2-3 NA TRBV5-6 TGTGCCAGCAGCTTGGGCGGGAAAAGCACAGATACGCAGTATTTT CASSLGGKSTDTQYF
NA TRBJ2-1 TRBD2 TRBV30 TGTGCCTGGAGTGGGGGCGGGAGCTCCTACAATGAGCAGTTCTTC CAWSGGGSSYNEQFF
NA TRBJ1-2 TRBD1 TRBV29-1 TGCAGCGCAGCGACAGGGGGTGACTATGGCTACACCTTC CSAATGGDYGYTF
NA TRBJ1-3 TRBD1 TRBV11-2 TGTGCCAGCAGCTCAGTCACAGGGGGTTCTGGAAACACCATATATTTT CASSSVTGGSGNTIYF
once TRBJ1-2 NA TRBV6-5 TGTGCCAGCAGTAACCCACGGGAGAGGGACGGCTACACCTTC CASSNPRERDGYTF
once TRBJ2-1 TRBD2 TRBV27 TGTGCCACCAGGGCTAGCGGGATTTCCTTGGGCTACAATGAGCAGTTCTTC CATRASGISLGYNEQFF
NA TRBJ1-2 NA TRBV28 TGTGCCAGCAGTCGAAAAAGGGCCCTCTATGGCTACACCTTC CASSRKRALYGYTF
NA TRBJ2-2 TRBD2 TRBV18 TGTGCCAGCTCACCAAAGGGACGGCCTAGCGGATGGACCGGGGAGCTGTTTTTT CASSPKGRPSGWTGELFF
NA TRBJ2-7 NA TRBV4-1 TGCGCCAGCAGCCAAGGGGACTCCCGTAACGAGCAGTACTTC CASSQGDSRNEQYF
few TRBJ2-7 NA TRBV14 TGTGCCAGCAGCCAAGATTTCAGTCTAGTCCAAAGGGGAGAGCAGTACTTC CASSQDFSLVQRGEQYF
many TRBJ2-1 NA TRBV7-2 TGTGCCAGCAGCTTTCCCCGGGACAAGACCAACAATGAGCAGTTCTTC CASSFPRDKTNNEQFF
NA TRBJ1-5 NA TRBV19 TGTGCCAGTAGTTGGGGGGACGATCCCCAGCATTTT CASSWGDDPQHF
NA TRBJ2-2 NA TRBV5-1 TGCGCCAGCAGCCTAGGAGAGGTCGACACCGGGGAGCTGTTTTTT CASSLGEVDTGELFF
NA TRBJ2-7 NA TRBV7-8 TGTGCCAGCAGACTGACCCGAGGACAGCAATCCTACGAGCAGTACTTC CASRLTRGQQSYEQYF
NA TRBJ2-3 NA TRBV18 TGTGCCAGCTCACCGGGGTGGGGAGGCACAGATACGCAGTATTTT CASSPGWGGTDTQYF
NA TRBJ2-5 TRBD1 TRBV10-3 TGTGCCACCCGGACAGGACAACGCGGGGAGACCCAGTACTTC CATRTGQRGETQYF
few TRBJ1-2 TRBD1 TRBV13 TGTGCCAGCAGCAAGGACAGGGGGCGCGACTATGGCTACACCTTC CASSKDRGRDYGYTF
NA TRBJ2-2 NA TRBV30 TGTGCCTGGAGTCCCCTGGGCAGGAACACCGGGGAGCTGTTTTTT CAWSPLGRNTGELFF
NA TRBJ2-7 NA TRBV10-1 TGCGCCAGCAGTGACACCGGCGGGAACGTCTACGAGCAGTACTTC CASSDTGGNVYEQYF
NA TRBJ2-3 NA TRBV27 TGTGCCAGCAGCCGATCCTTCACAGATACGCAGTATTTT CASSRSFTDTQYF
NA TRBJ2-1 NA TRBV30 TGTGCCTGGAGTAGTTACACCATCTCTGGGCAGTTCTTC CAWSSYTISGQFF
few TRBJ2-7 TRBD1 TRBV14 TGTGCCAGCAGCCAACTTGGACAGGGGGCCGGGATCCGCGAGCAGTACTTC CASSQLGQGAGIREQYF
few TRBJ2-4 NA TRBV4-2 TGTGCCAGCAGCCAAGAGGTAGGGAGCGACAGCAAGTTAGCCAAAAACATTCAGTACTTC CASSQEVGSDSKLAKNIQYF